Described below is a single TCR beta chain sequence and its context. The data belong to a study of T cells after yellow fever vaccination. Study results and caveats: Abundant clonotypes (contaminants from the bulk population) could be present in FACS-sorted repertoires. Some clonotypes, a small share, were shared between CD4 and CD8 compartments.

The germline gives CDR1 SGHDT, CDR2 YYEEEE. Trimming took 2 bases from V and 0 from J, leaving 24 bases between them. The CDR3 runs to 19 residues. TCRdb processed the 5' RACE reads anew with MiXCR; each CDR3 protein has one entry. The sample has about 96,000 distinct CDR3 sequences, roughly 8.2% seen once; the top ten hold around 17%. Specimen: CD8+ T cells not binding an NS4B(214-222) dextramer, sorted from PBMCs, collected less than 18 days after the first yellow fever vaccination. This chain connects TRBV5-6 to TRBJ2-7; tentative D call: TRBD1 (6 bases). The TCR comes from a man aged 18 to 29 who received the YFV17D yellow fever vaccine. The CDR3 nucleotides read TGTGCCAGCAGCTTCTTTTTGACAGAAGGGGGAAGCAGCTCCTACGAGCAGTACTTC. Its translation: CASSFFLTEGGSSSYEQYF.